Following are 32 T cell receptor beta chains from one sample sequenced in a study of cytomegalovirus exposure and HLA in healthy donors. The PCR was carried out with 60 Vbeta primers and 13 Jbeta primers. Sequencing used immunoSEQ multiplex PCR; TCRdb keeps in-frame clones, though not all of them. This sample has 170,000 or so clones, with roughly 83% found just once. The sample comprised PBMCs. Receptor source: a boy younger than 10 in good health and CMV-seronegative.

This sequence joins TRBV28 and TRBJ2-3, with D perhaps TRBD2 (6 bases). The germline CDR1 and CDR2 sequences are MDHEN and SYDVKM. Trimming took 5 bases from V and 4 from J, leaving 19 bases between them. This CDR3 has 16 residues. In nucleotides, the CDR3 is TGTGCCAGCAGTCTCCCGCGGGGTAGTGGGGCAGATACGCAGTATTTT. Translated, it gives CASSLPRGSGADTQYF.

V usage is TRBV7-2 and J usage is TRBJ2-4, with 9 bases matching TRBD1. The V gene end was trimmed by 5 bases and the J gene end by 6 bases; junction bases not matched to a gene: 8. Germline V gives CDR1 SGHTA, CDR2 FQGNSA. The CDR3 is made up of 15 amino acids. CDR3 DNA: TGTGCCAGCAGCCCCCCCACAGGGGGCAGAAACATTCAGTACTTC. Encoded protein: CASSPPTGGRNIQYF.

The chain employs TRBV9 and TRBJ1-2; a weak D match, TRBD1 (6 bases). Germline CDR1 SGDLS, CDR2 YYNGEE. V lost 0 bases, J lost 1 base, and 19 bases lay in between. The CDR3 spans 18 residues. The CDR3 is CASSVDAGAPTHNYGYTF. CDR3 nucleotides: TGTGCCAGCAGCGTAGATGCAGGGGCACCGACCCATAACTATGGCTACACCTTC.

Here the CDR3 reads CASSLGIQGELFF. DNA for the CDR3: TGCGCCAGCAGCTTGGGGATACAGGGGGAGCTGTTTTTT. The V call is TRBV5-1, the J call TRBJ2-2; D ambiguous. V lost 0 bases and J lost 8, with 8 bases in between. There are 13 residues in the CDR3. CDR1 and CDR2 from the germline V gene are SGHRS and YFSETQ.

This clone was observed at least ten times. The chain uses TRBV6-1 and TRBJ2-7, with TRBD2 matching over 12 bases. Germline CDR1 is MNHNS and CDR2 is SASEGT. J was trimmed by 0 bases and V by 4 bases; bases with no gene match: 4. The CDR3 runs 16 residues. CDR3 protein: CASSVTSGRPSYEQYF. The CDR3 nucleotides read TGTGCCAGCAGTGTGACTAGCGGGAGACCCTCCTACGAGCAGTACTTC.

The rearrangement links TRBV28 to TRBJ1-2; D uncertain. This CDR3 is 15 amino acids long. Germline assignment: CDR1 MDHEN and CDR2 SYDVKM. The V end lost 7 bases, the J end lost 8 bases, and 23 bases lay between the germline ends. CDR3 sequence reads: CASTPLAALEEGYTF. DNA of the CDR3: TGTGCCAGCACACCATTGGCAGCCCTAGAGGAAGGCTACACCTTC.

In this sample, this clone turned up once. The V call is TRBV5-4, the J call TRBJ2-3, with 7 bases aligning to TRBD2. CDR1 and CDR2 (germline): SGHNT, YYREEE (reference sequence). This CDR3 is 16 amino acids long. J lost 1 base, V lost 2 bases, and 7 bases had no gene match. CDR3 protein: CASSLTRETRTDTQYF. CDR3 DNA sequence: TGTGCCAGCAGCTTAACGCGGGAGACACGCACAGATACGCAGTATTTT.

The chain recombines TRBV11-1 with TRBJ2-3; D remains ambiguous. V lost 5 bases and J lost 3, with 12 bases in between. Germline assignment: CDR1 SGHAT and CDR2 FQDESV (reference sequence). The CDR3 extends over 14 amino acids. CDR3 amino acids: CASSPLSTTDTQYF. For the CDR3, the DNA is TGTGCCAGCAGCCCCTTGTCAACTACAGATACGCAGTATTTT.

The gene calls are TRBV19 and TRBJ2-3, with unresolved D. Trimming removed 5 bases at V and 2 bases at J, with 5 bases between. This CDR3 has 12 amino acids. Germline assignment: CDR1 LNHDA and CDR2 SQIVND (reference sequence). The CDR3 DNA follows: TGTGCCAGTAGTCAAGCCACAGATACGCAGTATTTT. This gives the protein CASSQATDTQYF.

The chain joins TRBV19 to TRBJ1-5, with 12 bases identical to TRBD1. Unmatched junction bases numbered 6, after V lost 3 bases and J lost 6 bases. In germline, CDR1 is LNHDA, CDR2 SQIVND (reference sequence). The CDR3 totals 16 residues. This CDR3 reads CASSMGQGALGQPQHF. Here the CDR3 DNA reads TGTGCCAGTAGTATGGGACAGGGGGCCCTTGGTCAGCCCCAGCATTTT.

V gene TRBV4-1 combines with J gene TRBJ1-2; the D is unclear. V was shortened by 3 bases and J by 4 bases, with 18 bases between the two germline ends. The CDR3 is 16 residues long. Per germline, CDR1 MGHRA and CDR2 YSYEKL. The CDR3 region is CASSQIIDPGGYGYTF. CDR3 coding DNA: TGCGCCAGCAGCCAGATCATAGACCCCGGCGGCTATGGCTACACCTTC.

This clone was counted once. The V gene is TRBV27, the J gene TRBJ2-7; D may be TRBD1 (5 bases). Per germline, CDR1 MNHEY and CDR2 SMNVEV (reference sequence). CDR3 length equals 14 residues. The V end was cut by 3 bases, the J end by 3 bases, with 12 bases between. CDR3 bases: TGTGCCAGCAGTTTGGGTCTAGACAGCTACGAGCAGTACTTC. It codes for CASSLGLDSYEQYF.

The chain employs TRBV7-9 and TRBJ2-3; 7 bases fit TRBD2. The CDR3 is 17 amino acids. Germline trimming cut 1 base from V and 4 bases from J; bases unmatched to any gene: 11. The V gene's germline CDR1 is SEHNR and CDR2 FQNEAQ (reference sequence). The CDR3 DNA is TGTGCCAGCAGCTTAGGATCGGGGCGGGAGCAGGCAGATACGCAGTATTTT. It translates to CASSLGSGREQADTQYF. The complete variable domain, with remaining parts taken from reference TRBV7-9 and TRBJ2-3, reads DTGVSQNPRHKITKRGQNVTFRCDPISEHNRLYWYRQTLGQGPEFLTYFQNEAQLEKSRLLSDRFSAERPKGSFSTLEIQRTEQGDSAMYLCASSLGSGREQADTQYFGPGTRLTVL.

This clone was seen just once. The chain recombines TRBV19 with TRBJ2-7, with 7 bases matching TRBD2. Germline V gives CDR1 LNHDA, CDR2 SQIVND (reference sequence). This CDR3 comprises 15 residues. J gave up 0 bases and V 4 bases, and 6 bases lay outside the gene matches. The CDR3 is CASSTPGGSSYEQYF. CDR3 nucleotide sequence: TGTGCCAGTAGTACCCCCGGCGGGAGCTCCTACGAGCAGTACTTC.

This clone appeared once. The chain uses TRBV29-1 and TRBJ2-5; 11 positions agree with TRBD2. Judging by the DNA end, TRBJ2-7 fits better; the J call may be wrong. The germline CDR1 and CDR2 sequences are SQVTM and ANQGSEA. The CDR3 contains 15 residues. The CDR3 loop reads CSVVPSGRTSYEQYF. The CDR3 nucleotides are TGCAGCGTTGTCCCTAGCGGGAGGACCTCCTACGAGCAGTACTTC.

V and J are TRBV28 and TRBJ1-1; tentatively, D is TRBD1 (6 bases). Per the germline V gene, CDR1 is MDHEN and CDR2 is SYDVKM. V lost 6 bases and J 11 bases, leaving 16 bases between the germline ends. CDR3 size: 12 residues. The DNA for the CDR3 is TGTGCCAGCAGCATCAACAGGGCCGGTGCTTTCTTT. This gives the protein CASSINRAGAFF.

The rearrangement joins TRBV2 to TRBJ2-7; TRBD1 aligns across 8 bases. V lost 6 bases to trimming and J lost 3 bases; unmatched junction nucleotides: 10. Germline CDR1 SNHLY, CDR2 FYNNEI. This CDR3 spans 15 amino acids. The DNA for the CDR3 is TGTGCCAGCAGGAAAGACAGGGGTCCCCACTACGAGCAGTACTTC. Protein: CASRKDRGPHYEQYF.

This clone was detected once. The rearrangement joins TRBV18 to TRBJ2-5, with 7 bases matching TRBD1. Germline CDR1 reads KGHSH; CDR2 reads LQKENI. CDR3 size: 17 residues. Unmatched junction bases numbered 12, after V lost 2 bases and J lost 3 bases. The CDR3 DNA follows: TGTGCCAGCTCACCAAGCATTAGGGGGCTGGTGGAAGAGACCCAGTACTTC. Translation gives CASSPSIRGLVEETQYF.

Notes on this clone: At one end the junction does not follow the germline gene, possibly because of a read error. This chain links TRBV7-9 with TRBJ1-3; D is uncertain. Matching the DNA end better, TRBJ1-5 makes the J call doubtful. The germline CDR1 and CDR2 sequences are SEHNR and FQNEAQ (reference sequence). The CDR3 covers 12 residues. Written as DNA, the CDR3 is TGTACCAGCAGCTTAGAGGTTCGGGGACAGCATTTT. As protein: CTSSLEVRGQHF.

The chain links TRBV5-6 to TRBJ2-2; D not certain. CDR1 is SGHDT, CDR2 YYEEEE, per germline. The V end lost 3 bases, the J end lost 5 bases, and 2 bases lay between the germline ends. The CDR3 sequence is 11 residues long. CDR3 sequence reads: CASSSTGELFF. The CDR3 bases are TGTGCCAGCAGCTCGACCGGGGAGCTGTTTTTT.

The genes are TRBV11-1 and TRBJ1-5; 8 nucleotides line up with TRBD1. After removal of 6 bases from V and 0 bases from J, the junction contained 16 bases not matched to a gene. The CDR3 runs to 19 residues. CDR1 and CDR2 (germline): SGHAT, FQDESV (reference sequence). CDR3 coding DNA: TGTGCCAGCAGTTCACCACCGGGACAGGTATCAAATAGCAATCAGCCCCAGCATTTT. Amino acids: CASSSPPGQVSNSNQPQHF.

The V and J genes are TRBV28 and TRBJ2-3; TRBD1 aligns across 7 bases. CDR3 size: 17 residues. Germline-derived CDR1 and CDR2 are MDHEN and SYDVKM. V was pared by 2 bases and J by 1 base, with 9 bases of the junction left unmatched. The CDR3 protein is CASSLRFKGAGTDTQYF. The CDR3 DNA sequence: TGTGCCAGCAGTTTAAGGTTTAAGGGGGCGGGCACAGATACGCAGTATTTT.

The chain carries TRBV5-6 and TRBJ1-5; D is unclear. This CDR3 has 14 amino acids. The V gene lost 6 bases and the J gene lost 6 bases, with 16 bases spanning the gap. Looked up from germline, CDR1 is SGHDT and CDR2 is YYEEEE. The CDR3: CASMRLGEGQPQHF. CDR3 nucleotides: TGTGCCAGCATGCGGCTTGGAGAAGGTCAGCCCCAGCATTTT.

CDR3 residues: CASSQKSSYEQYF. In DNA, the CDR3 is TGCGCCAGCAGCCAAAAGAGCTCCTACGAGCAGTACTTC. This rearrangement joins TRBV4-1 to TRBJ2-7; no clear D. Trimming cost V 2 bases and J 0 bases, with 5 bases left between them. Germline V gene sequence: CDR1 MGHRA, CDR2 YSYEKL. The CDR3 totals 13 residues.

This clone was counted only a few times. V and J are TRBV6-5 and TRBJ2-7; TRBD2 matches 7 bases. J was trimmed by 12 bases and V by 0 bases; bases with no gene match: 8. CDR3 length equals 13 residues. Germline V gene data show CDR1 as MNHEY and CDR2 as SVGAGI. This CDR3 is CASSYSNSGTSYF. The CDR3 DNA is TGTGCCAGCAGTTACTCGAACAGCGGGACTTCGTACTTC.

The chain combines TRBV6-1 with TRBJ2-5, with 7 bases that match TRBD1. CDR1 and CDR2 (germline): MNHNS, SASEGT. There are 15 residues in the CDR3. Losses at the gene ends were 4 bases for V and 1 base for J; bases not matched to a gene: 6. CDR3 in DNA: TGTGCCAGCAGTGCATCACAGGGGACCCAAGAGACCCAGTACTTC. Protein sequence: CASSASQGTQETQYF.

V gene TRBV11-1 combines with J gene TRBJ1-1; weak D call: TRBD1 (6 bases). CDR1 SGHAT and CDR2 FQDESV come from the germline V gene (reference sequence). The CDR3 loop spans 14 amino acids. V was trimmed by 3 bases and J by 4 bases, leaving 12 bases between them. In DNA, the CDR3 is TGTGCCAGCAGCTTCAGGGGAGATCCCACTGAAGCTTTCTTT. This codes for CASSFRGDPTEAFF.

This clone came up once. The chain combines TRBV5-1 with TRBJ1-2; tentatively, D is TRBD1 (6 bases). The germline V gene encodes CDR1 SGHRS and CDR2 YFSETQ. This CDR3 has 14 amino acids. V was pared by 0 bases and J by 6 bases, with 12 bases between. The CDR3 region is CASSLGDNRDGYTF. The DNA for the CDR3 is TGCGCCAGCAGCTTGGGGGACAACCGGGATGGCTACACCTTC.

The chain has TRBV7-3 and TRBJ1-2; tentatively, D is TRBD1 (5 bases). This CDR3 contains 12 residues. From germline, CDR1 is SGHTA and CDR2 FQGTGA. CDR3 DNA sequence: TGTGCAGGAGGGGACCTTAACTATGGCTACACCTTC. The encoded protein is CAGGDLNYGYTF.

The CDR3, as DNA: TGTGCCAGCAGCCGCGACAGGCTCTACGAGCAGTACTTC. As protein: CASSRDRLYEQYF. The chain links TRBV7-8 to TRBJ2-7, with D possibly matching TRBD1 (6 bases). V was shortened by 5 bases and J by 3 bases, with 11 bases between the two germline ends. CDR1 is SGHVS, CDR2 FQNEAQ, per germline. There are 13 residues in the CDR3.

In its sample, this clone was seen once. In nucleotides, the CDR3 is TGCGCCAGCAGCCTAGAAACAGGGAGAGCCTCCTACGAGCAGTACTTC. This translates into CASSLETGRASYEQYF. This chain links TRBV5-1 with TRBJ2-7; possibly TRBD1 for D (6 bases). The CDR3 contains 16 residues. Deletions cut 4 bases from V and 0 bases from J, with 17 bases between. Germline V gene lookup returns CDR1 SGHRS and CDR2 YFSETQ. Variable domain in full (rest from reference TRBV5-1 and TRBJ2-7): KAGVTQTPRYLIKTRGQQVTLSCSPISGHRSVSWYQQTPGQGLQFLFEYFSETQRNKGNFPGRFSGRQFSNSRSEMNVSTLELGDSALYLCASSLETGRASYEQYFGPGTRLTVT.

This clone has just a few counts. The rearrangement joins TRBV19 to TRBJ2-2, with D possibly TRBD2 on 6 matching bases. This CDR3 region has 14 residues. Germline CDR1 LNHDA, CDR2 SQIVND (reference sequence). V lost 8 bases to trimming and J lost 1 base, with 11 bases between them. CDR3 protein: CASRVAENTGELFF. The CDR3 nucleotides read TGTGCCAGTCGGGTAGCGGAGAACACCGGGGAGCTGTTTTTT.